Following are 5 T cell receptor beta chains from one sample sequenced in a study of T-cell memory formation after mild COVID-19. One entry per CDR3 protein results from TCRdb running MiXCR on the 5' RACE reads. In the table there are under 300,000 distinct CDR3 sequences, roughly 17% of which are singletons. Sequencing was done on a sample of PBMCs or a T cell subset sorted from them (not recorded which). The origin of the receptors is a man aged 18 to 30 who had mild COVID-19 (a few samples of this study predate the infection). Cell type and time point are not known.

This clonotype was detected only a few times. The chain has TRBV4-1 and TRBJ2-7; D not certain. Germline V gives CDR1 MGHRA, CDR2 YSYEKL. Trimming pared 1 base from V and 11 bases from J, leaving 9 bases between. The CDR3 runs to 11 residues. The CDR3 nucleotides are TGCGCCAGCAGCCAAGGGCTGTTGAAGTACTTC. It encodes CASSQGLLKYF.

The CDR3 spells CASTGTANEQYV. CDR3 DNA: TGTGCCAGCACGGGGACGGCCAACGAGCAGTACGTC. The rearrangement links TRBV28 to TRBJ2-7, with D possibly being TRBD1 or TRBD2 (5 bases each). Germline lookup yields CDR1 MDHEN and CDR2 SYDVKM. V dropped 7 bases and J dropped 5 bases, with 12 bases sitting between them. This CDR3 region has 12 residues.

The gene calls are TRBV18 and TRBJ2-7; TRBD2 might be the D (6 bases). V gave up 3 bases and J gave up 3 bases, with 15 bases separating them. This CDR3 has 15 residues. Germline CDR1 reads KGHSH; CDR2 reads LQKENI. The CDR3 here is CASSPSYGGSYEQYV. DNA of the CDR3: TGTGCCAGCTCACCGAGTTATGGAGGGAGCTACGAGCAGTACGTC.

This chain uses TRBV29-1 with TRBJ1-1, with TRBD1 matching over 11 bases. In germline, CDR1 is SQVTM, CDR2 ANQGSEA. The CDR3 consists of 13 residues. The junction had 3 bases not matched to a gene; V was cut back by 4 bases and J by 5 bases. In nucleotides, the CDR3 is TGCAGCGTTGGCCGGGACAGGGGGACTGAAGCTTTCTTT. Translated: CSVGRDRGTEAFF.

The table lists this clonotype with many counts. The gene calls are TRBV5-1 and TRBJ2-4; tentative D call: TRBD2 (7 bases). The V and J ends lost 1 base and 5 bases respectively, with 13 bases between them. Germline loops: CDR1 SGHRS, CDR2 YFSETQ. The CDR3 spans 15 residues. For the CDR3, the DNA is TGCGCCAGCAGCTTGATGGGGGGGGCCGAAAACATTCAGTACTTC. Translation: CASSLMGGAENIQYF.